This TCR beta chain is drawn from a study of T cells expressing NK-cell markers. Study details: There were seven HCMV-seropositive donors and one seronegative donor among the eight sequenced. Study results and caveats: NKG2C+ dominant clonotype frequencies in about six donors were about 1.0-8% of CD8+ T cells.

As concerns this clonotype: The antigen is not known.

CDR1 is SGHKS and CDR2 is YYEKEE in the germline V gene (reference sequence). The CDR3 spans 15 residues. TCRdb re-called the 5' RACE reads, yielding one record per CDR3 amino acid sequence without DNA. There are 350,000 to 400,000 distinct CDR3 sequences in the sample, with around a tenth held by the top ten. Material for sequencing was blood T cells: a sorted CD56 or NKG2C T cell subset, CD4+ or CD8+ T cells, or bulk PBMC T cells (not recorded which). J is TRBJ2-4 and V is TRBV5-5. The origin of this receptor is a woman between 50 and 59 years old in good health. CDR3 protein: CASSLDAKSSNIQYF.